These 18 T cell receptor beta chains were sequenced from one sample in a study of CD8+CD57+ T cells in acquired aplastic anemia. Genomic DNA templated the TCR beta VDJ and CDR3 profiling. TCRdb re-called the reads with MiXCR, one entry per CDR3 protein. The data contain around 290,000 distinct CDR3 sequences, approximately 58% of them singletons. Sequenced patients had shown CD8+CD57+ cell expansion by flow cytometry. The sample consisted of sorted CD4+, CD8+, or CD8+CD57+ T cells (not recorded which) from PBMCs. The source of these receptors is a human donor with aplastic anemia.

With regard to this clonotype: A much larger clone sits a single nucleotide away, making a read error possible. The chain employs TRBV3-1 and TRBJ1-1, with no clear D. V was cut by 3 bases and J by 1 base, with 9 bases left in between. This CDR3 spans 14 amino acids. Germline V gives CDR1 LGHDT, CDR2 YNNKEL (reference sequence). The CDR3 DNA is TGTGCCAGCAGCCATGGGCAGCCGAACACTGAAGCTTTCTTT. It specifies CASSHGQPNTEAFF.

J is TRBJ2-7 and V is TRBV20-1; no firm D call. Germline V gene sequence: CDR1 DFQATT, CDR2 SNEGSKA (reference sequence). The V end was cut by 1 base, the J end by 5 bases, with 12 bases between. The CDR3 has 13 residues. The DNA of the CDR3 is TGCAGTGCTAGAGTCCAGGCTACGGACGAGCAGTACTTC. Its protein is CSARVQATDEQYF.

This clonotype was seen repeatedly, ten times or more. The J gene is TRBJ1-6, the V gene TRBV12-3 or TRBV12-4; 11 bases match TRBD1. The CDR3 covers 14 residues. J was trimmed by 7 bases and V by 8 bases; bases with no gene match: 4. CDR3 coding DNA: TGTGCCAGCTCAAGGACAGGGGGCAATTCACCCCTCCACTTT. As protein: CASSRTGGNSPLHF.

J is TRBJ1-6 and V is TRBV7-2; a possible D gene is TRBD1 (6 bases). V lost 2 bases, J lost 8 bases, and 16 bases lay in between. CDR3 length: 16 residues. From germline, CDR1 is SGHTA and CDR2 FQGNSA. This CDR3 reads CASSLFSAGADSPLHF. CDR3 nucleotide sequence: TGTGCCAGCAGCTTATTTTCAGCGGGGGCCGATTCACCCCTCCACTTT.

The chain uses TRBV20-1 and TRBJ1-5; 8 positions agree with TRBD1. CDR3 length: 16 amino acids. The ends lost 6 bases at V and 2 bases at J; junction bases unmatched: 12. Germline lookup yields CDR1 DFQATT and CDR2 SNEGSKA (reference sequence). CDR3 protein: CSALDRALGRNQPQHF. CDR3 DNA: TGCAGTGCGCTGGACAGGGCCCTGGGCCGCAATCAGCCCCAGCATTTT.

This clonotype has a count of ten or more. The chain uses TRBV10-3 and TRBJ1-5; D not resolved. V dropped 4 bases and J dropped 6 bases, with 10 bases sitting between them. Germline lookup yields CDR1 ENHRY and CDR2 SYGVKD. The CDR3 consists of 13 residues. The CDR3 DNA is TGTGCCATCAGTGGGGCAGTGACTCAGCCCCAGCATTTT. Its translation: CAISGAVTQPQHF.

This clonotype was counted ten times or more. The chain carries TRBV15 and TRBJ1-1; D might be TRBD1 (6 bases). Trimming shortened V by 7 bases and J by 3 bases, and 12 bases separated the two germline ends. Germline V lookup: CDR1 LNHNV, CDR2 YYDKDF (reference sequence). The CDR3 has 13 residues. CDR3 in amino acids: CATIRGADTEAFF. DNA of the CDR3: TGTGCCACCATCCGGGGGGCCGACACTGAAGCTTTCTTT.

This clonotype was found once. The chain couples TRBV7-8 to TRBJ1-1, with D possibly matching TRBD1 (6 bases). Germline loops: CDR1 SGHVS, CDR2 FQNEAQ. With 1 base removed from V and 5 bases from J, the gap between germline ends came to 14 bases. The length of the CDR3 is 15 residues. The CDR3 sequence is CASSLEGGAWTEAFF. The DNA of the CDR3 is TGTGCCAGCAGCTTAGAGGGGGGGGCATGGACTGAAGCTTTCTTT.

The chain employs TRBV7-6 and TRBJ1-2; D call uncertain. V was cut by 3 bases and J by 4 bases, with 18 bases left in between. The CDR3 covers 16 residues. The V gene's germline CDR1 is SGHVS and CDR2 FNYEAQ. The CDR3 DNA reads TGTGCCAGCAGCTTGTCTAGGTCATCTCTTAGCTATGGCTACACCTTC. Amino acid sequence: CASSLSRSSLSYGYTF.

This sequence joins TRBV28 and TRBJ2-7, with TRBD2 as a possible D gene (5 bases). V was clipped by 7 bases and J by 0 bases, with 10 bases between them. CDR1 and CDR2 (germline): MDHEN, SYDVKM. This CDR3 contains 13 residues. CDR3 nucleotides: TGTGCCAGCAAACGTGGGAGCTCCTACGAGCAGTACTTC. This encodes CASKRGSSYEQYF.

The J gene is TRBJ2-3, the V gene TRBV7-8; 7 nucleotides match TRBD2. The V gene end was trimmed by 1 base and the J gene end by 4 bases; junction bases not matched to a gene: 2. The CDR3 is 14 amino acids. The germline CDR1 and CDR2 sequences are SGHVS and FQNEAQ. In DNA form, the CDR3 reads TGTGCCAGCAGCTTAGGGCGGGGGTCAGATACGCAGTATTTT. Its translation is CASSLGRGSDTQYF.

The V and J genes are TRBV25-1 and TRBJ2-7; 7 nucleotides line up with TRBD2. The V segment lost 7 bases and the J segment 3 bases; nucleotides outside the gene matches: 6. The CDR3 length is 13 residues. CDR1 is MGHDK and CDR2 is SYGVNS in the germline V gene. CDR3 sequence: CASTTPGGYEQYF. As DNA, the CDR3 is TGTGCCAGCACGACCCCGGGGGGCTACGAGCAGTACTTC.

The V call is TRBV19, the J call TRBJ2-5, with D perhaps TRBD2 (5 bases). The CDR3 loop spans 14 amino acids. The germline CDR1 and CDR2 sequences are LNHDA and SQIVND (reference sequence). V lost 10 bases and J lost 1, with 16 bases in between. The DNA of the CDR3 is TGTGCCACATCGGCCCCTAGCTTCCAAGAGACCCAGTACTTC. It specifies CATSAPSFQETQYF.

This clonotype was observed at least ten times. The CDR3 region is CASSLAAEETQYF. As DNA, the CDR3 is TGTGCCAGCAGCTTAGCAGCGGAGGAGACCCAGTACTTC. The rearrangement uses TRBV7-9 and TRBJ2-5; a weak D match, TRBD2 (5 bases). The CDR3 consists of 13 residues. The germline gives CDR1 SEHNR, CDR2 FQNEAQ (reference sequence). V lost 0 bases, J lost 5 bases, and 7 bases lay in between.

Here the CDR3 reads CASSSGGSYNSPLHF. The CDR3 DNA reads TGTGCCAGCAGTTCAGGGGGCTCCTATAATTCACCCCTCCACTTT. The chain carries TRBV2 and TRBJ1-6, with 7 bases identical to TRBD1. CDR1 and CDR2 from the germline V gene are SNHLY and FYNNEI. The CDR3 extends over 15 amino acids. V shed 5 bases, J shed 0 bases, and the junction held 1 base outside the gene matches. Complete variable domain (other parts from reference TRBV2 and TRBJ1-6): EPEVTQTPSHQVTQMGQEVILRCVPISNHLYFYWYRQILGQKVEFLVSFYNNEISEKSEIFDDQFSVERPDGSNFTLKIRSTKLEDSAMYFCASSSGGSYNSPLHFGNGTRLTVT.

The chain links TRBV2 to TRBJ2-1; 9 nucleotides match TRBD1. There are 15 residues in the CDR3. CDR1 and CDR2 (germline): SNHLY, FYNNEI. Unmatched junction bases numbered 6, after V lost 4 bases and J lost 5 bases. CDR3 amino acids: CASSVRQGGNNEQFF. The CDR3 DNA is TGTGCCAGCAGTGTCAGACAGGGGGGGAACAATGAGCAGTTCTTC.

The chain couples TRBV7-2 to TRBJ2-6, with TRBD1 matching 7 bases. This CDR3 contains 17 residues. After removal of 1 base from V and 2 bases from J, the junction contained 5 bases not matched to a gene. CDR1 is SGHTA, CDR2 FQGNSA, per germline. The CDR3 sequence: CASSLEGGAPGANVLTF. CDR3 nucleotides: TGTGCCAGCAGCTTAGAAGGGGGCGCCCCTGGGGCCAACGTCCTGACTTTC.

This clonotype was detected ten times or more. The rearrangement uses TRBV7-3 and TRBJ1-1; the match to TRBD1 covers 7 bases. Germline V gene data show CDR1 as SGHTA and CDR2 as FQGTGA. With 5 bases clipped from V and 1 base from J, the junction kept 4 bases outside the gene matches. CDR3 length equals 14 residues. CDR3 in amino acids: CASSAQGQNTEAFF. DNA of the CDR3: TGTGCCAGCAGCGCACAGGGGCAGAACACTGAAGCTTTCTTT.